The next 16 T cell receptor beta chains were all read from a single sample in a study of response to subunit inactivated influenza vaccine. TCRdb reprocessed the RT-PCR reads with MiXCR, giving one entry per CDR3 protein. The data hold roughly 190,000 distinct CDR3 sequences, with around 12% observed a single time. The sample was also linked to a second study, of T cells expressing NK-cell markers. That study adds: Generation of TCR beta cDNA was performed by 5'RACE template switching incorporating UMIs.

Here the sequenced sample was CD8+ T cells sorted from PBMCs, taken 11 to 12 days after vaccination. These receptors were obtained from a man in his forties or fifties who received an inactivated influenza vaccine.

V usage is TRBV11-1 and J usage is TRBJ2-3, with TRBD2 identical over 10 bases. V dropped 2 bases and J dropped 7; count of bases not matched to a gene: 15. CDR1 SGHAT and CDR2 FQDESV come from the germline V gene (reference sequence). The CDR3 loop spans 18 amino acids. CDR3 in amino acids: CASSLPLLTGTSVYTQYF. DNA for the CDR3: TGTGCCAGCAGCTTACCCCTATTGACCGGGACTAGCGTATATACGCAGTATTTT.

This clonotype was counted at least ten times. The chain is built from TRBV27 and TRBJ2-5; maybe TRBD2 (5 bases). Trimming shortened V by 2 bases and J by 5 bases, and 18 bases separated the two germline ends. Germline assignment: CDR1 MNHEY and CDR2 SMNVEV (reference sequence). This CDR3 is 16 amino acids long. The chain's CDR3 is CASSLMKSSSTETQYF. The CDR3 DNA follows: TGTGCCAGCAGTTTAATGAAATCTAGCTCTACGGAGACCCAGTACTTC.

J is TRBJ2-2 and V is TRBV6-2 or TRBV6-3; 8 bases agree with TRBD1. Trimming cost V 5 bases and J 6 bases; bases outside gene matches: 5. Looked up from germline, CDR1 is MNHEY and CDR2 is SVGEGT. The CDR3 totals 14 residues. The CDR3 coding sequence is TGTGCCAGCAGTGCCGACAGGGGAGCCGGGGAGCTGTTTTTT. Amino acids: CASSADRGAGELFF.

There are a few counts of this clonotype. The gene calls are TRBV29-1 and TRBJ1-1; D may be TRBD1 (5 bases). Trimming shortened V by 4 bases and J by 1 base, and 7 bases separated the two germline ends. CDR1 is SQVTM and CDR2 is ANQGSEA in the germline V gene. The CDR3 contains 12 residues. The CDR3, as DNA: TGCAGCGTTGTGGGGGAGAACACTGAAGCTTTCTTT. Amino acid sequence: CSVVGENTEAFF. Full variable domain (rest looked up from reference TRBV29-1 and TRBJ1-1): SAVISQKPSRDICQRGTSLTIQCQVDSQVTMMFWYRQQPGQSLTLIATANQGSEATYESGFVIDKFPISRPNLTFSTLTVSNMSPEDSSIYLCSVVGENTEAFFGQGTRLTVV.

The chain carries TRBV9 and TRBJ2-1, with D possibly being TRBD1 or TRBD2 (5 bases each). CDR1 is SGDLS and CDR2 is YYNGEE in the germline V gene. V gave up 0 bases and J gave up 4 bases, with 11 bases separating them. The CDR3 consists of 15 residues. CDR3 bases: TGTGCCAGCAGCGTAGCGGGGACCACTTACAATGAGCAGTTCTTC. Its translation is CASSVAGTTYNEQFF.

The V gene is TRBV7-9, the J gene TRBJ2-1; 7 bases match TRBD2. Trimming took 4 bases from V and 3 from J; bases not matched to a gene: 6. The CDR3 runs to 15 residues. Germline V CDR1 and CDR2: SEHNR, FQNEAQ (reference sequence). The CDR3 DNA reads as TGTGCCAGCAGCTCGGTGGGGACTAACTACAATGAGCAGTTCTTC. Protein: CASSSVGTNYNEQFF.

The chain recombines TRBV4-1 with TRBJ1-4, with D hard to call. V lost 0 bases, J lost 3 bases, and 8 bases lay in between. Looked up from germline, CDR1 is MGHRA and CDR2 is YSYEKL. CDR3 length: 15 residues. The CDR3 here is CASSQEGEANEKLFF. In nucleotides, the CDR3 is TGCGCCAGCAGCCAAGAGGGAGAGGCTAATGAAAAACTGTTTTTT.

This clonotype has only a few counts. V is TRBV6-5 and J is TRBJ2-1; 9 bases are shared with TRBD1. V lost 4 bases to trimming and J lost 3 bases; unmatched junction nucleotides: 10. CDR3 length equals 17 residues. In germline, CDR1 is MNHEY, CDR2 SVGAGI. CDR3 DNA sequence: TGTGCCAGCAGTTCTCGAAGCGGGACAGGGATCTACAATGAGCAGTTCTTC. Amino acid sequence: CASSSRSGTGIYNEQFF.

This clonotype occurred a few times. The rearrangement joins TRBV4-3 to TRBJ2-7; maybe TRBD1 (6 bases). V lost 3 bases and J lost 3, with 18 bases in between. CDR1 and CDR2 from the germline V gene are LGHNA and YSLEER. This CDR3 is built from 16 residues. The CDR3 sequence: CASSQAGRGINYEQYF. In DNA, the CDR3 is TGCGCCAGCAGCCAGGCCGGAAGGGGGATTAACTACGAGCAGTACTTC.

This clonotype has only a few counts. The gene calls are TRBV28 and TRBJ2-3; D possibly corresponds to TRBD2 (5 bases). CDR1 is MDHEN, CDR2 SYDVKM, per germline. This CDR3 is 16 amino acids long. Trimming took 3 bases from V and 2 from J, leaving 15 bases between them. In DNA form, the CDR3 reads TGTGCCAGCAGTTTTATGAGGGTGGGAGACACAGATACGCAGTATTTT. Translating gives CASSFMRVGDTDTQYF.

The chain couples TRBV6-1 to TRBJ2-7; TRBD1 agrees at 9 bases. Losses at the gene ends were 7 bases for V and 5 bases for J; bases not matched to a gene: 9. CDR1 is MNHNS, CDR2 SASEGT, per germline. The CDR3 totals 14 residues. The CDR3 spells CASNLGQGLNEQYF. Here the CDR3 DNA reads TGTGCCAGCAACCTAGGACAGGGGCTTAACGAGCAGTACTTC.

This clonotype was observed at least ten times. This chain uses TRBV7-6 with TRBJ1-1; 7 bases align to TRBD1. The CDR3 is 13 residues long. Losses at the gene ends were 1 base for V and 8 bases for J; bases not matched to a gene: 4. CDR1 SGHVS and CDR2 FNYEAQ come from the germline V gene. The CDR3 DNA reads as TGTGCCAGCAGCTTAGAGACAGGGACCGAAGCTTTCTTT. This sequence encodes CASSLETGTEAFF.

This clonotype turned up a few times. The V gene is TRBV9, the J gene TRBJ2-1; D is possibly TRBD2 (7 bases). This CDR3 has 15 amino acids. Trimming took off 4 bases at V and 9 bases at J, with 20 bases between the two ends. Per the germline V gene, CDR1 is SGDLS and CDR2 is YYNGEE. The DNA of the CDR3 is TGTGCCAGCAGCCCCAGGACAGCGGGGCGTGTTGAGCAGTTCTTC. Protein sequence: CASSPRTAGRVEQFF.

The chain is built from TRBV15 and TRBJ2-5, with TRBD1 as a possible D gene (6 bases). Germline V gives CDR1 LNHNV, CDR2 YYDKDF (reference sequence). The CDR3 consists of 17 residues. Deletions cut 1 base from V and 4 bases from J, with 19 bases between. The CDR3 loop is CATSRGHRAGGGETQYF. The CDR3 coding sequence is TGTGCCACCAGCAGAGGGCACAGGGCCGGCGGTGGAGAGACCCAGTACTTC. Full variable domain (rest looked up from reference TRBV15 and TRBJ2-5): DAMVIQNPRYQVTQFGKPVTLSCSQTLNHNVMYWYQQKSSQAPKLLFHYYDKDFNNEADTPDNFQSRRPNTSFCFLDIRSPGLGDTAMYLCATSRGHRAGGGETQYFGPGTRLLVL.

V and J are TRBV6-2 or TRBV6-3 and TRBJ2-6, with a possible D match to TRBD1 (5 bases). This CDR3 comprises 16 residues. Trimming removed 6 bases from V and 3 bases from J, with 15 bases in between. Looked up from germline, CDR1 is MNHEY and CDR2 is SVGEGT. Written as DNA, the CDR3 is TGTGCCAGCAGCTTTTTAGGGGTTTATGGGGCCAACGTCCTGACTTTC. It encodes CASSFLGVYGANVLTF.

This clonotype has a handful of counts. V is TRBV25-1 and J is TRBJ2-1, with a possible D match to TRBD2 (5 bases). V was trimmed by 1 base and J by 7 bases, leaving 17 bases between them. From germline, CDR1 is MGHDK and CDR2 SYGVNS. The CDR3 contains 16 residues. The CDR3 reads CASSEFGLASGNEQFF. CDR3 nucleotide sequence: TGTGCCAGCAGTGAATTTGGCCTAGCTTCGGGTAATGAGCAGTTCTTC.